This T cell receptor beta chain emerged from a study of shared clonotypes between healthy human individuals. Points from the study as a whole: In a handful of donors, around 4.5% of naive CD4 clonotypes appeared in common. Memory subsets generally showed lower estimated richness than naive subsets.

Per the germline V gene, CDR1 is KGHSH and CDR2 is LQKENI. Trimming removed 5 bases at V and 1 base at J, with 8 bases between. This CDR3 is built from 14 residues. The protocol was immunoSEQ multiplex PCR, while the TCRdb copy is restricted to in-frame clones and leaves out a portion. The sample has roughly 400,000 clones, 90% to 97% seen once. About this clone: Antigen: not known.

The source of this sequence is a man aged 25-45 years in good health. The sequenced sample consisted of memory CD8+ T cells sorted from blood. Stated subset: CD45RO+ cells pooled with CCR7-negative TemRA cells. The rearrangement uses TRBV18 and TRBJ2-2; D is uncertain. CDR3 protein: CASSVYENTGELFF. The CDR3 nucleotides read TGTGCCAGCTCAGTGTACGAGAACACCGGGGAGCTGTTTTTT.